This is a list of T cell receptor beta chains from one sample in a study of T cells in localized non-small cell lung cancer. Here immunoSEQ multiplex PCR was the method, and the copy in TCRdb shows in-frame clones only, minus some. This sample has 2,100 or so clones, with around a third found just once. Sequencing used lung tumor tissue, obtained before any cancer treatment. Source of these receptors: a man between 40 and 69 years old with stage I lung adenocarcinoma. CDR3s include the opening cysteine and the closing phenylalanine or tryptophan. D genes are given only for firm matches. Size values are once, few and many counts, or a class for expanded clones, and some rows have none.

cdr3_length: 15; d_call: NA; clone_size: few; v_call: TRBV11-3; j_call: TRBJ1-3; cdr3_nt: TGTGCCAGCAGTGGTTGGGGAAGCTCTGGAAACACCATATATTTT; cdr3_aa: CASSGWGSSGNTIYF
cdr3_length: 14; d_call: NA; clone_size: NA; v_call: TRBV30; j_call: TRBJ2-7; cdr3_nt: TGTGCCTGGAGTCCCGCCTGGCAGCCTGGCGAGCAGTACTTC; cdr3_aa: CAWSPAWQPGEQYF
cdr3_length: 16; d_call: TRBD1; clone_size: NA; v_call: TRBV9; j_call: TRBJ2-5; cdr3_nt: TGTGCCAGCAGCGTGGACCCAGACAGGGACCAAGAGACCCAGTACTTC; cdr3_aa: CASSVDPDRDQETQYF
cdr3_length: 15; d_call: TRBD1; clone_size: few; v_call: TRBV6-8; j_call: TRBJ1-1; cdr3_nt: TGTGCCAGCAGTGTGACAGGGAATCTGAACACTGAAGCTTTCTTT; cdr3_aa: CASSVTGNLNTEAFF
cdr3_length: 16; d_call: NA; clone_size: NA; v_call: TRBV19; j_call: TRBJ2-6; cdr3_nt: TGTGCCAGTAGTGCCGGGGATATCTCCGGGGCCAACGTCCTGACTTTC; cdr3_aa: CASSAGDISGANVLTF
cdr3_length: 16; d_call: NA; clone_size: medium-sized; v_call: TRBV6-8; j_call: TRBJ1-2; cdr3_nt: TGTGCCAGCAGTTACTTCCGGGTTGAGATAGGCTATGGCTACACCTTC; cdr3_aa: CASSYFRVEIGYGYTF
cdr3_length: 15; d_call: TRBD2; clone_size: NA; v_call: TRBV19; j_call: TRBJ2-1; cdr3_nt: TGTGCCAGTAGTATAGTAACTAGCGGCTACAATGAGCAGTTCTTC; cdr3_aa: CASSIVTSGYNEQFF
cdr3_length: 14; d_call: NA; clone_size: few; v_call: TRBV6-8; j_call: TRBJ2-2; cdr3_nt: TGTGCCAGCAGACTCGACGTATACACCGGGGAGCTGTTTTTT; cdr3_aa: CASRLDVYTGELFF
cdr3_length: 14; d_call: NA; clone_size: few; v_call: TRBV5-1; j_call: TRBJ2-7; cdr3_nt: TGCGCCAGCAGCTTGGAATTAGGGGCCTACGAGCAGTACTTC; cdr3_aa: CASSLELGAYEQYF
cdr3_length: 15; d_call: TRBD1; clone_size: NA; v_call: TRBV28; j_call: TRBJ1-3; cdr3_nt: TGTGCCAGCAGTTTAGGAGGGACAGGTGGAAACACCATATATTTT; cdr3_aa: CASSLGGTGGNTIYF
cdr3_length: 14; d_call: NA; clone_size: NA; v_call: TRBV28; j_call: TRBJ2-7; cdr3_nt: TGTGCCAGCAGTTTGGGTAGTCCCGGCTACGAGCAGTACTTC; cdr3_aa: CASSLGSPGYEQYF
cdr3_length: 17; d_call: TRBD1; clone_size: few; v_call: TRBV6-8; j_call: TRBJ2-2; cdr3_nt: TGTGCCAGCAGTTACTCGGTTCAGGGGGCAAACACCGGGGAGCTGTTTTTT; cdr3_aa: CASSYSVQGANTGELFF
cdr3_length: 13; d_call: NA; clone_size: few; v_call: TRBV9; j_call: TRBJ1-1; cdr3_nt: TGTGCCAGCAGCTTCTGGGCTGGTGTTGGAGCTTTCTTT; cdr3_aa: CASSFWAGVGAFF
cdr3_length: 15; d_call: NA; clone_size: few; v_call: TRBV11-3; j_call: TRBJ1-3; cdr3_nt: TGTGCCAGCAGCTTGTACCAGGCGATTGGAAACACCATATATTTT; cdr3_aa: CASSLYQAIGNTIYF
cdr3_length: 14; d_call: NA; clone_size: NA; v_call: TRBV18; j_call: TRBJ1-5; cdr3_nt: TGTGCCAGCTCCCCCCCGGCAAGCAATCAGCCCCAGCATTTT; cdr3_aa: CASSPPASNQPQHF
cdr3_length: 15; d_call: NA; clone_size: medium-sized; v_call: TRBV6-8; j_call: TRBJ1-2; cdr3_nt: TGTGCCAGCAGTGATTTGCCATCAGTCCTCGTTGGCTACACCTTC; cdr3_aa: CASSDLPSVLVGYTF
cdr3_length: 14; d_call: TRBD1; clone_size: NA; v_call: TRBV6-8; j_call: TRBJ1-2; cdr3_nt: TGTGCCAGCAGCCGGGACAGGGGGACCTATGGCTACACCTTC; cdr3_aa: CASSRDRGTYGYTF
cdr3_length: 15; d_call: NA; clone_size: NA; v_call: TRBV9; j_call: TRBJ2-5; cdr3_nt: TGTGCCAGCAGTAGTGGCGGGGTAGTCCAAGAGACCCAGTACTTC; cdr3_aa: CASSSGGVVQETQYF
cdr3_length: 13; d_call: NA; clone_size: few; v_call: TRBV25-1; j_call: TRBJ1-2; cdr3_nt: TGTGCCAGCAGCCCTACAGGGATGCGAGGCTACACCTTC; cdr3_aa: CASSPTGMRGYTF
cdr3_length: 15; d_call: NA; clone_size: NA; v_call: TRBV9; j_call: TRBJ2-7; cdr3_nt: TGTGCCAGCAGCACTGGGATTAGCGGTTCCTACGAGCAGTACTTC; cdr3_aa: CASSTGISGSYEQYF
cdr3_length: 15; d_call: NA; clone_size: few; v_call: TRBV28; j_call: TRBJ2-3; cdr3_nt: TGTGCCAGCAGTTTATTTTGGACTAGCACAGATACGCAGTATTTT; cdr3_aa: CASSLFWTSTDTQYF
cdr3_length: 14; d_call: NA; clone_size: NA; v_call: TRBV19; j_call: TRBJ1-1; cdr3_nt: TGTGCCACCTCCTGGGGGGATCTGAACACTGAAGCTTTCTTT; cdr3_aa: CATSWGDLNTEAFF
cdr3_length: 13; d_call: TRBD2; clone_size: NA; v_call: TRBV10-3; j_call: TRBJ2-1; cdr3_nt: TGTGCCATCAGCCCAGCGGGGGTGAATGAGCAGTTCTTC; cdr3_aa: CAISPAGVNEQFF
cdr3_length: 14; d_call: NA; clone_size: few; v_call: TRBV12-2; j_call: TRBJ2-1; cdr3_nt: TGTGCCGATGGAACTAGCGGGGGGGACAATGAGCAGTTCTTC; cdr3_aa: CADGTSGGDNEQFF
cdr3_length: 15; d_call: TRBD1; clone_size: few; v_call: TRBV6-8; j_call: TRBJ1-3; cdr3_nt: TGTGCCAGCACCGTTACAGGGGGCTCTGGAAACACCATATATTTT; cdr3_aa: CASTVTGGSGNTIYF
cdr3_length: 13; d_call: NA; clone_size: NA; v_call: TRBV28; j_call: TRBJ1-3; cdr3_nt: TGTGCCAGCAGTTTATTGAATGGGAACACCATATATTTT; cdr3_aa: CASSLLNGNTIYF
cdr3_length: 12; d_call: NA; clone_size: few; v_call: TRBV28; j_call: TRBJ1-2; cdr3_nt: TGTGCCAGCAGTTTGTTCTACTATGGCTACACCTTC; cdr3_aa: CASSLFYYGYTF
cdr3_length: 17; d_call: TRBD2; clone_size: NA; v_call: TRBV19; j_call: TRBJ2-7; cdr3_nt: TGTGCCAGTAGTATCCGGCGGGGGCGGGGGGGCCCCTACGAGCAGTACTTC; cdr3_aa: CASSIRRGRGGPYEQYF
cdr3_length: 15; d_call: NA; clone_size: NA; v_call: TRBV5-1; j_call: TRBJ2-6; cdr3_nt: TGCGCCAGCAGAGGTTTGCTCTCTGGGGCCAACGTCCTGACTTTC; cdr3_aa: CASRGLLSGANVLTF
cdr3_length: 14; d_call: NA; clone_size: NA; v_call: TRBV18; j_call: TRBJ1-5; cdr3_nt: TGTGCCAGCTCACCCTCAGGGACCTCGGAGCCCCAGCATTTT; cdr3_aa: CASSPSGTSEPQHF
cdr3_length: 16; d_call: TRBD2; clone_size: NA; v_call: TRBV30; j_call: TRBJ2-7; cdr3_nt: TGTGCCTGGATGGGGGGAAGCGGGGCGAGCTCCTACGAGCAGTACTTC; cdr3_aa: CAWMGGSGASSYEQYF
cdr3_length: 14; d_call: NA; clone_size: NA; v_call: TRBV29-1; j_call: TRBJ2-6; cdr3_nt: TGCAGCGTTTCCTCGTCCTCTGGGGCCAACGTCCTGACTTTC; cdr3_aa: CSVSSSSGANVLTF
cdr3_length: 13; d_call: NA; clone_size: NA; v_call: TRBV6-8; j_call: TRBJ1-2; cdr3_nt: TGTGCCAGCACCCGGACCGAGAACTATGGCTACACCTTC; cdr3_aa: CASTRTENYGYTF
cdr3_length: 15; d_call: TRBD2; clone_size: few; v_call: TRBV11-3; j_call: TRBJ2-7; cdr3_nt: TGTGCCAGCAGCTCTTTAGCGGGGGGCACCTACGAGCAGTACTTC; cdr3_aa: CASSSLAGGTYEQYF
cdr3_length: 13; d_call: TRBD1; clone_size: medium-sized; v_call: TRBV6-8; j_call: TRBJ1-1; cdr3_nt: TGTGCCAGCAGGCCAGGGACAGCGTCTGAAGCTTTCTTT; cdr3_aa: CASRPGTASEAFF
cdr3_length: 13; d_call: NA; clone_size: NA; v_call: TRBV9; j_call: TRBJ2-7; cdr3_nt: TGTGCCAGCAGCGTCGGGCCCGCCCGCGAGCAGTACTTC; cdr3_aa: CASSVGPAREQYF
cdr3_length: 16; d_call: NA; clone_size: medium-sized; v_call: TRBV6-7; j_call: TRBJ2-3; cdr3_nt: TGTGCCAGCAGTGGCCGGTTTGGGGGAGTCACAGATACGCAGTATTTT; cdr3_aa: CASSGRFGGVTDTQYF
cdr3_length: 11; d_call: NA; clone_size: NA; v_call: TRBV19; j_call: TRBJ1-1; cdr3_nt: TGTGCCAGTACCCTGGGAATAGAAGCTTTCTTT; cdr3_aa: CASTLGIEAFF
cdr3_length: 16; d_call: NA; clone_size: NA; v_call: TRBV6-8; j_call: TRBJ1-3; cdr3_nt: TGTGCCAGCAGTTACTCGAGACCAAGCTCTGGAAACACCATATATTTT; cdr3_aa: CASSYSRPSSGNTIYF
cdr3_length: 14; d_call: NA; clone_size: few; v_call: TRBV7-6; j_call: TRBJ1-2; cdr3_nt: TGTGCCAGCAGCGGCCGGGACACTAACTATGACTACACCTTC; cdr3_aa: CASSGRDTNYDYTF
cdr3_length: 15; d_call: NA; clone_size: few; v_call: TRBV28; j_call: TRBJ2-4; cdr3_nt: TGTGCCAGCAGTTTATATGGGACGGCCAAAAACATTCAGTACTTC; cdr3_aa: CASSLYGTAKNIQYF
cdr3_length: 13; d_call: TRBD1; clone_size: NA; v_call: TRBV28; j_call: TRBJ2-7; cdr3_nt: TGTGCCAGCAGCCCAGGGACAGCTGCGGACCAGTACTTC; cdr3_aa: CASSPGTAADQYF
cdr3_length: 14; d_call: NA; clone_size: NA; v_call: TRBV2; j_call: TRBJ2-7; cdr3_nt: TGTGCCAGCACCGTCGGAGGGACATCTTACGAGCAGTACTTC; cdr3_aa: CASTVGGTSYEQYF
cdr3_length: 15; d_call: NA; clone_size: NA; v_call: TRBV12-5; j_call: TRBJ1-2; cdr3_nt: TGTGCTAGTGGTTTCGGAGAATACAGTGGCTATGGCTACACCTTC; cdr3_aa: CASGFGEYSGYGYTF
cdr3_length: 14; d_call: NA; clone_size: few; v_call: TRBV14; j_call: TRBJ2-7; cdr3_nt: TGTGCCAGCAGCCACAGTACAGTTACCTACGAGCAGTACTTC; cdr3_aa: CASSHSTVTYEQYF
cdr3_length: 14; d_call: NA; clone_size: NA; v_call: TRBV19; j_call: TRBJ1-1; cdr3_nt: TGTGCCAGTAGTGGGCGGGAGGTGGGCACTGAAGCTTTCTTT; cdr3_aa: CASSGREVGTEAFF
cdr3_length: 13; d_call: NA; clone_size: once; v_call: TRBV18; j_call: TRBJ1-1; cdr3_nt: TGTGCCAGCTCACCAGGACTTAACACTGAAGCTTTCTTT; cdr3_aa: CASSPGLNTEAFF
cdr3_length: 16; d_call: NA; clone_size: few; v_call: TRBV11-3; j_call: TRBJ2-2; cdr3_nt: TGTGCCAGCAGCTTAGTGATGGGAGGAGGCACCGGGGAGCTGTTTTTT; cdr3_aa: CASSLVMGGGTGELFF
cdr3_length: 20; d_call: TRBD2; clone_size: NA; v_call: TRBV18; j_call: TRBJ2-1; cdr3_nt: TGTGCCAGCTCACTTTCTAGCGGGAGGCGAAGGATAGCGGTCCACAATGAGCAGTTCTTC; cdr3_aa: CASSLSSGRRRIAVHNEQFF
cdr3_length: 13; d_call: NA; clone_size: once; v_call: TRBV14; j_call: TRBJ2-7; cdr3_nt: TGTGCCAGCAGCCAAATGAACTCCTACGAGCAGTACTTC; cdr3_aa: CASSQMNSYEQYF
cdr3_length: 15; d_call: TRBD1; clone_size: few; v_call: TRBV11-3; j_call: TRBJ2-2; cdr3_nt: TGTGCCAGCAGCGAGACAGGGAGATCTTCCGGGGAGCTGTTTTTT; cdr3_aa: CASSETGRSSGELFF
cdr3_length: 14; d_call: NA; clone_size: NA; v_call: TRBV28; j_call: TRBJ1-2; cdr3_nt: TGTGCCAGCAGTTTAGCGACAGCAATATATGGCTACACCTTC; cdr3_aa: CASSLATAIYGYTF
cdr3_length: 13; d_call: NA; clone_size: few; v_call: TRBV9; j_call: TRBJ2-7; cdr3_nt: TGTGCCAGCAGTGACAGAGTATTCTACGAGCAGTACTTC; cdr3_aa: CASSDRVFYEQYF
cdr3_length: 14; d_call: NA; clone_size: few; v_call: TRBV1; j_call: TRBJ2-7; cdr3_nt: TGCGCCAGCAGCCAGCGGGAACCATCCTACGAGCAGTACTTC; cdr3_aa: CASSQREPSYEQYF